The rows below give T cell receptor beta chains drawn from one sample of a study of blood T cell repertoires in COVID-19. The assay was immunoSEQ multiplex PCR, and TCRdb's table has in-frame clones only and misses some. Among 130,000 or so clones listed, 87% were seen once. Specimen: peripheral blood. These receptors were collected from a man over 45 with active COVID-19. CDR3s include the opening cysteine and the closing phenylalanine or tryptophan. The D gene is left open where the match is weak. Clone size, where shown, is once, few, many, or a class for clones that have expanded.

d_call	v_call	clone_size	j_call	cdr3_nt	cdr3_aa
NA	TRBV12-5	NA	TRBJ1-6	TGTGCTAGTGGTTTGTCAGAGTCCACCGGGTCACCCCTCCACTTT	CASGLSESTGSPLHF
TRBD2	TRBV6-6	few	TRBJ2-5	TGTGCCAGCAGTTACAGCGGGACCTGGGAGGAGACCCAGTACTTC	CASSYSGTWEETQYF
TRBD1	TRBV27	NA	TRBJ2-1	TGTGCCAGCAGTTGGGGGACAGGGGGCAATGAGCAGTTCTTC	CASSWGTGGNEQFF
TRBD1	TRBV6-6	NA	TRBJ2-2	TGTGCCAGCAGTTACTCACAGGGGGCCCTCACCGGGGAGCTGTTTTTT	CASSYSQGALTGELFF
NA	TRBV5-4	NA	TRBJ1-4	TGTGCCAGCAGCTCGGACAGTCTTAATGAAAAACTGTTTTTT	CASSSDSLNEKLFF
TRBD2	TRBV6-4	NA	TRBJ2-3	TGTGCCAGCAGTGACTCGAGCGGGGGGGCAGATACGCAGTATTTT	CASSDSSGGADTQYF
NA	TRBV3-1/TRBV3-2	NA	TRBJ1-3	TGTGCCAGCAGCCAAGGAACGGGATCGTCTGGAAACACCATATATTTT	CASSQGTGSSGNTIYF
TRBD1	TRBV2	NA	TRBJ1-1	TGTGCCAGCATCAGAACAGGGGGTTGGGACACTGAAGCTTTCTTT	CASIRTGGWDTEAFF
TRBD1	TRBV3-1/TRBV3-2	NA	TRBJ1-5	TGTGCCAGCAGCCAAAACAGGGGAAGCAATCAGCCCCAGCATTTT	CASSQNRGSNQPQHF
TRBD2	TRBV12-3/TRBV12-4	NA	TRBJ2-3	TGTGCCAGCAGTCTCCAGGGAGGGCCGCAGTATTTT	CASSLQGGPQYF
NA	TRBV7-9	NA	TRBJ1-5	TGTGCCAGCAGCTTATATGGCAATCAGCCCCAGCATTTT	CASSLYGNQPQHF
NA	TRBV29-1	NA	TRBJ2-7	TGCAGCGTTGAAGATACGGGGGTGTCCTACGAGCAGTACTTC	CSVEDTGVSYEQYF
NA	TRBV12-3/TRBV12-4	once	TRBJ1-2	TGTGCCAGCAGTTTAGGGGGAGAGTATGGCTACACCTTC	CASSLGGEYGYTF
NA	TRBV24-1	once	TRBJ2-7	TGTGCCATAGCCGGGGATACCTACGAGCAGTACTTC	CAIAGDTYEQYF
NA	TRBV19	NA	TRBJ1-1	TGTGCCAGTAGCGCGGGGTCGAACACTGAAGCTTTCTTT	CASSAGSNTEAFF
NA	TRBV2	NA	TRBJ1-3	TGTGCCAGCAGTGAATTGACATCTGGAAACACCATATATTTT	CASSELTSGNTIYF
NA	TRBV5-1	NA	TRBJ2-5	TGCGCCAGCAGCTCCGACAGGTCGACTGGGGAGACCCAGTACTTC	CASSSDRSTGETQYF
NA	TRBV19	NA	TRBJ2-5	TGTGCCAGTAGTATAGCGCCGACAGTCGGGTGGGAGACCCAGTACTTC	CASSIAPTVGWETQYF
TRBD1	TRBV5-5	NA	TRBJ2-7	TGTGCCAGCAGCCCCCTTTGGACAGGGACGAACTACGAGCAGTACTTC	CASSPLWTGTNYEQYF
TRBD2	TRBV5-6	NA	TRBJ2-5	TGTGCCAGCAGCTTGGGGGCTAGCGGCCAAGAGACCCAGTACTTC	CASSLGASGQETQYF
TRBD2	TRBV4-3	NA	TRBJ2-7	TGCGCCAGCAGCCTTGGGCCAAGCGGGGGGGCCGTCGGAGCATCCGAGCAGTACTTC	CASSLGPSGGAVGASEQYF
NA	TRBV19	NA	TRBJ1-2	TGTGCCAGTACCACCGGGACATTTTTTCGGGATGGCTACACCTTC	CASTTGTFFRDGYTF
NA	TRBV7-9	NA	TRBJ2-5	TGTGCCAGCAGCTTAGCGGAGGCCGCAGAGACCCAGTACTTC	CASSLAEAAETQYF
NA	TRBV1	NA	TRBJ2-3	TGCACCAGCAGCCCCCCGCCAGAAGCGGGGGGGCCGAATACGCAGTATTTT	CTSSPPPEAGGPNTQYF
NA	TRBV7-9	NA	TRBJ2-3	TGTGCCAGCAGCTCTAACACAGATACGCAGTATTTT	CASSSNTDTQYF
NA	TRBV7-9	NA	TRBJ1-6	TGTGCCAGCAGCTTAGAGTATCGCGCAAATTCACCCCTCCACTTT	CASSLEYRANSPLHF
TRBD2	TRBV5-1	NA	TRBJ2-7	TGCGCCAGCAGCTTCGGATCTGGACTAGCGGGGGCCCAGCACTACGAGCAGTACTTC	CASSFGSGLAGAQHYEQYF